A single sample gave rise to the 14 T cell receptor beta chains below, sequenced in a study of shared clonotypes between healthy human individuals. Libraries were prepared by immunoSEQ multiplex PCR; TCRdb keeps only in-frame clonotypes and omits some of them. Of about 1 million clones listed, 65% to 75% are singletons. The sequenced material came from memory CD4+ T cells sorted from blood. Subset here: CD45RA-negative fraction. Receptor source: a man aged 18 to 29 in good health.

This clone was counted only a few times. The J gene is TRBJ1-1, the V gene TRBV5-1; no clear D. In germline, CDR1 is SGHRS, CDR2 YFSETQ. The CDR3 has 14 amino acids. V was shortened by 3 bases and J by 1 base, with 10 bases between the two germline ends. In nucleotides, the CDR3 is TGCGCCAGCAGCTCGGCGCCAGGGAACACTGAAGCTTTCTTT. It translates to CASSSAPGNTEAFF. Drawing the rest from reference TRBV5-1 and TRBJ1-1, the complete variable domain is KAGVTQTPRYLIKTRGQQVTLSCSPISGHRSVSWYQQTPGQGLQFLFEYFSETQRNKGNFPGRFSGRQFSNSRSEMNVSTLELGDSALYLCASSSAPGNTEAFFGQGTRLTVV.

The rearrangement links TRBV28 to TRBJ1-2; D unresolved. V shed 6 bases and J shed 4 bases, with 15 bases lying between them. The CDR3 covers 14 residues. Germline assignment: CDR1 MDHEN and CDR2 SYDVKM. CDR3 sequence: CASSQQTGVYGYTF. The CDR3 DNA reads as TGTGCCAGCAGCCAGCAAACCGGGGTCTATGGCTACACCTTC.

CDR3 amino acids: CASSLLGGPPQETQYF. CDR3 in DNA: TGCGCCAGCAGCTTGTTAGGGGGCCCCCCCCAAGAGACCCAGTACTTC. This chain connects TRBV5-1 to TRBJ2-5, with 7 bases fitting TRBD1. V shed 1 base, J shed 1 base, and the junction held 7 bases outside the gene matches. The V gene's germline CDR1 is SGHRS and CDR2 YFSETQ. CDR3 size: 16 residues.

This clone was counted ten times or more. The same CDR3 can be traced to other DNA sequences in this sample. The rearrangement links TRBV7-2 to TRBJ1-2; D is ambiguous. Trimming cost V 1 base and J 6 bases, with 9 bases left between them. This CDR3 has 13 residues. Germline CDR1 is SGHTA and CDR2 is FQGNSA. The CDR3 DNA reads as TGTGCCAGCAGCTTAGGGGGAAGAGATGGCTACACCTTC. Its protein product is CASSLGGRDGYTF. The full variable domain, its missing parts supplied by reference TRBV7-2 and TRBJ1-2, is GAGVSQSPSNKVTEKGKDVELRCDPISGHTALYWYRQSLGQGLEFLIYFQGNSAPDKSGLPSDRFSAERTGGSVSTLTIQRTQQEDSAVYLCASSLGGRDGYTFGSGTRLTVV.

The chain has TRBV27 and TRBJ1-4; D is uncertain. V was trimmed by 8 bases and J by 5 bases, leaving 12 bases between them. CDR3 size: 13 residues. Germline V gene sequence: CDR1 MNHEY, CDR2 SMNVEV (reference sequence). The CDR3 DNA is TGTGCCAGCGGGATGAGAGGGAATGAAAAACTGTTTTTT. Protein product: CASGMRGNEKLFF.

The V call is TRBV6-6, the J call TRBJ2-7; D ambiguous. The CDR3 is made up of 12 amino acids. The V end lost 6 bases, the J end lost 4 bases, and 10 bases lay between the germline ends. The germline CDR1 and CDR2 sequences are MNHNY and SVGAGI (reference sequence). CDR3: CASSPAGYEQYF. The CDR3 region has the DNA TGTGCCAGCAGCCCCGCCGGGTACGAGCAGTACTTC.

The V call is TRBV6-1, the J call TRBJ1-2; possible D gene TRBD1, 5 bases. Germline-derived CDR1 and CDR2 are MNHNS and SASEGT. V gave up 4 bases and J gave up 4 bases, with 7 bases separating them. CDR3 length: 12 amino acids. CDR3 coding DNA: TGTGCCAGCAGTGGGGGACCCTATGGCTACACCTTC. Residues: CASSGGPYGYTF.

DNA of the CDR3: TGCGCCAGCAGCCATATGAGCGGGGGGAAAGATACGCAGTATTTT. Its protein product is CASSHMSGGKDTQYF. The V and J genes are TRBV5-1 and TRBJ2-3; 9 positions match TRBD2. The CDR3 length is 15 residues. The germline CDR1 and CDR2 sequences are SGHRS and YFSETQ. The trim removed 4 bases at V and 5 bases at J, leaving 8 bases unmatched.

The CDR3 sequence is CASSEAGSRGEQYF. The CDR3 region has the DNA TGTGCCAGCAGCGAGGCCGGGAGCCGCGGCGAGCAGTACTTC. The chain links TRBV5-4 to TRBJ2-7; a weak D match, TRBD2 (6 bases). This CDR3 region has 14 residues. Germline V gene sequence: CDR1 SGHNT, CDR2 YYREEE (reference sequence). V was cut by 4 bases and J by 6 bases, with 17 bases left in between.

CDR3 protein: CASSRDRSTDTQYF. The CDR3 region has the DNA TGTGCCAGCAGTCGGGACAGATCGACGGATACGCAGTATTTT. The V and J genes are TRBV6-5 and TRBJ2-3, with TRBD1 matching 7 bases. CDR1 is MNHEY and CDR2 is SVGAGI in the germline V gene. V lost 5 bases, J lost 6 bases, and 8 bases stayed unmatched. The CDR3 runs to 14 residues.

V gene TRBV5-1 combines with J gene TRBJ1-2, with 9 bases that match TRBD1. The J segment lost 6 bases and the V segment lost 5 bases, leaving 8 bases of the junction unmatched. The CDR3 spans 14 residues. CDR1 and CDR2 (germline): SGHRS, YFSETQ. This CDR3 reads CASRKGQGVDGYTF. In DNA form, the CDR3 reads TGCGCCAGCAGGAAGGGACAGGGTGTGGATGGCTACACCTTC. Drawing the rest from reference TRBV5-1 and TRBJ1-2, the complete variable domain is KAGVTQTPRYLIKTRGQQVTLSCSPISGHRSVSWYQQTPGQGLQFLFEYFSETQRNKGNFPGRFSGRQFSNSRSEMNVSTLELGDSALYLCASRKGQGVDGYTFGSGTRLTVV.

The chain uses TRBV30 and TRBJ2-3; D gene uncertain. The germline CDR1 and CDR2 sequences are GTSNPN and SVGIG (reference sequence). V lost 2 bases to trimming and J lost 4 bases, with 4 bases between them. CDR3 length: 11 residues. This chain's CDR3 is CAWSWADTQYF. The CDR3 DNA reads TGTGCCTGGAGTTGGGCAGATACGCAGTATTTT.

CDR3: CSVGTWSGGATETQYF. The CDR3 DNA reads TGCAGCGTTGGCACCTGGAGCGGGGGGGCCACAGAGACCCAGTACTTC. This rearrangement joins TRBV29-1 to TRBJ2-5, with 10 bases that match TRBD2. V was pared by 4 bases and J by 4 bases, with 12 bases of the junction left unmatched. In germline, CDR1 is SQVTM, CDR2 ANQGSEA. The CDR3 is made up of 16 amino acids.

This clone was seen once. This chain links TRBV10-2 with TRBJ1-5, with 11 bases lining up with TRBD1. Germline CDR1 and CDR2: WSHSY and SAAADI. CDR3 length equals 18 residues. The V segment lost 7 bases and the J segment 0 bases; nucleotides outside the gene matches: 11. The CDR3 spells CASTEGDRGTPSNQPQHF. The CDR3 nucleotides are TGCGCCAGCACCGAGGGGGACAGGGGGACCCCTAGCAATCAGCCCCAGCATTTT.